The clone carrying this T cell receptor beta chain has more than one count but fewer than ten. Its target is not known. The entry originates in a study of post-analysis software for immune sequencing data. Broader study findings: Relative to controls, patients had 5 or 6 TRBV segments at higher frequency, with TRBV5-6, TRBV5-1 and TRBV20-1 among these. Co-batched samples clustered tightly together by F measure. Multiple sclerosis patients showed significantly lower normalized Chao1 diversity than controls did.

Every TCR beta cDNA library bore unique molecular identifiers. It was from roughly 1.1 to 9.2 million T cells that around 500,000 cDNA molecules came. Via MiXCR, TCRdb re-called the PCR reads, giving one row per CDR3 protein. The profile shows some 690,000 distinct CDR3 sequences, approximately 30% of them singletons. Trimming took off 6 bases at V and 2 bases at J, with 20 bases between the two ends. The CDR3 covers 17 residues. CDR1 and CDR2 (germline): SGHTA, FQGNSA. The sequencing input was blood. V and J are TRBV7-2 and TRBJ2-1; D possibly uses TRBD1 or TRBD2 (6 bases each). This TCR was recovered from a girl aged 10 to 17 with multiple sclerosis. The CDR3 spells CASSLLGPGGAYNEQFF. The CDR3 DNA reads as TGTGCCAGCAGTTTACTCGGCCCCGGGGGCGCCTACAATGAGCAGTTCTTC.